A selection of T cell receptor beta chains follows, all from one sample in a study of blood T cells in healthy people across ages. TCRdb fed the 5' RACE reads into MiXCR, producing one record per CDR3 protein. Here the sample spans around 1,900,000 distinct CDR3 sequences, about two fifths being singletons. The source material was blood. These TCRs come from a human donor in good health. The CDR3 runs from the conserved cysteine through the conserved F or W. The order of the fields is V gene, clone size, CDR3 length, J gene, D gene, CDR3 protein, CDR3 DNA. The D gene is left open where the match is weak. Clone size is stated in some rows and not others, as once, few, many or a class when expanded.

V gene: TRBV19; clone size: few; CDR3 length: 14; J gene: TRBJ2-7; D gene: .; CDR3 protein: CASSPRQQPYEQYF; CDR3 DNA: TGTGCCAGTAGTCCAAGACAGCAACCCTACGAGCAGTACTTC
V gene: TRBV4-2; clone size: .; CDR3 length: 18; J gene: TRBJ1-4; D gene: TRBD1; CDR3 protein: CASSQELGLGQGNEKLFF; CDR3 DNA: TGTGCCAGCAGCCAAGAATTAGGATTAGGACAGGGTAATGAAAAACTGTTTTTT
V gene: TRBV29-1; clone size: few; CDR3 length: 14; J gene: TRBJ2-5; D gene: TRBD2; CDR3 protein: CSVSGGVSEETQYF; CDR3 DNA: TGCAGCGTCTCCGGGGGGGTCAGTGAAGAGACCCAGTACTTC
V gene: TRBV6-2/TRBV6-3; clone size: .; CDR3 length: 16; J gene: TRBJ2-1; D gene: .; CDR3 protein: CASSRRLDRLYNEQFF; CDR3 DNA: TGTGCCAGCAGCCGACGTCTTGACCGTCTCTACAATGAGCAGTTCTTC
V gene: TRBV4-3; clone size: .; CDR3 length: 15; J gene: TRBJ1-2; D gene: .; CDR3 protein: CASSQKGSSYYGYTF; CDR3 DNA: TGCGCCAGCAGCCAAAAGGGGTCTAGCTACTATGGCTACACCTTC
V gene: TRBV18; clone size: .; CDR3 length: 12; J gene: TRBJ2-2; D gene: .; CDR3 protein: CASSPSTGGRFF; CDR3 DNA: TGTGCCAGCTCACCTAGCACCGGCGGGCGGTTTTTT
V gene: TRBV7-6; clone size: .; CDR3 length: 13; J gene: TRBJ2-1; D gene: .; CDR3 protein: CASSPSQVAAKFF; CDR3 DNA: TGTGCCAGCAGCCCATCACAGGTGGCCGCGAAGTTCTTC
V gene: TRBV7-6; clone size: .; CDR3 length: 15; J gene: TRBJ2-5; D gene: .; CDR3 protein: CASSNPGKGKEAQYF; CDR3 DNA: TGTGCCAGCAGCAACCCAGGGAAAGGGAAAGAGGCCCAGTACTTC
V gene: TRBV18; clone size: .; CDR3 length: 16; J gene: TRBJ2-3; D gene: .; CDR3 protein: CASSPGLGESTDTQYF; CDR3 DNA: TGTGCCAGCTCACCGGGCCTGGGGGAGAGCACAGATACGCAGTATTTT
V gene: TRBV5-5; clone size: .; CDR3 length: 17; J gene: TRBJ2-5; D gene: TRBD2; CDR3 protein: CASSLGWTSGGEETQYF; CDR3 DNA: TGTGCCAGCAGCTTGGGATGGACTAGCGGGGGGGAAGAGACCCAGTACTTC
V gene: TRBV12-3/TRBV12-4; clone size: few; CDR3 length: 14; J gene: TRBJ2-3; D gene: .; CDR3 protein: CASTLNPATDTQYF; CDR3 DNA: TGTGCCAGCACTCTGAACCCCGCGACAGATACGCAGTATTTT
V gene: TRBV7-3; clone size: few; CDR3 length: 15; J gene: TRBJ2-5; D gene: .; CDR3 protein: CASSLNGRLQETQYF; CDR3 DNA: TGTGCCAGCAGCTTAAACGGACGCCTACAAGAGACCCAGTACTTC
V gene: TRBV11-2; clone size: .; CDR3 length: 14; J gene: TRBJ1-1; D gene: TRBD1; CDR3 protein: CASSQTGTGAEAFF; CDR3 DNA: TGTGCCAGCAGCCAGACAGGGACGGGAGCTGAAGCTTTCTTT
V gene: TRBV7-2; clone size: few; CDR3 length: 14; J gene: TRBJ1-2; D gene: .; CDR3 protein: CASSLARSGYGYTF; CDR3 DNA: TGTGCCAGCAGCTTAGCGCGGTCAGGGTATGGCTACACCTTC
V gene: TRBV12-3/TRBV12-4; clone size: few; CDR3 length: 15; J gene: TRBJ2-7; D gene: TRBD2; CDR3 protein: CASSLGAGAQSEQYF; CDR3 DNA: TGTGCCAGCAGCTTAGGAGCGGGGGCTCAGAGCGAGCAGTACTTC
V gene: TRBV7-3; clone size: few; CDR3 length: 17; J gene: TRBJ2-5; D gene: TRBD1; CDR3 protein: CASSLHHDRDVKGTQYF; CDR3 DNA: TGTGCCAGCAGCTTACACCACGACAGGGACGTCAAGGGGACCCAGTACTTC
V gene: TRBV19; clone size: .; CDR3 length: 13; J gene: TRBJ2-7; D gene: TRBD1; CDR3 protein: CASSRDRENEQYF; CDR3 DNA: TGTGCCAGTAGTAGGGACAGGGAGAACGAGCAGTACTTC
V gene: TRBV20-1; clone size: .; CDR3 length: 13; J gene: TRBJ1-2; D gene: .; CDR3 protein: CSAQNSGGPGYTF; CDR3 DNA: TGCAGTGCGCAAAATAGCGGGGGGCCCGGCTACACCTTC
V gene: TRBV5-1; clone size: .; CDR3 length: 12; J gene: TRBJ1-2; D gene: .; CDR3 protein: CASSSSEYGYTF; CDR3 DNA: TGCGCCAGCAGCTCTTCAGAGTATGGCTACACCTTC
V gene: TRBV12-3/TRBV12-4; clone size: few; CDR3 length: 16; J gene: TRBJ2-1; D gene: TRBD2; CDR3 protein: CASSLSTSGVENEQFF; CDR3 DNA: TGTGCCAGCAGTTTATCGACTAGCGGGGTGGAGAATGAGCAGTTCTTC
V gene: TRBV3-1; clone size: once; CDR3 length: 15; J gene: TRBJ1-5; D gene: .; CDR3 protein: CASSQDSGGRQPQHF; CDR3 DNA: TGTGCCAGCAGCCAAGATTCGGGAGGCCGTCAGCCCCAGCATTTT
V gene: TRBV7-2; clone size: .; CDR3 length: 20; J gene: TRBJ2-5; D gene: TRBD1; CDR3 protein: CASSLRAPGQGSGRQETQYF; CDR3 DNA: TGTGCCAGCAGCTTACGAGCCCCCGGACAGGGTTCGGGGAGGCAAGAGACCCAGTACTTC
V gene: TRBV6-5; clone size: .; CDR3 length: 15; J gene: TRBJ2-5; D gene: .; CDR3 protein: CASRRSQGRGETQYF; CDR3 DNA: TGTGCCAGCAGAAGATCACAGGGTCGGGGTGAGACCCAGTACTTC
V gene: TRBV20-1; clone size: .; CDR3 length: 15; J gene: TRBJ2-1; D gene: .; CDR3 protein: CSARDALRGYNGQFF; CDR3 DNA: TGCAGTGCTAGAGACGCTTTGCGAGGCTACAATGGGCAGTTCTTC
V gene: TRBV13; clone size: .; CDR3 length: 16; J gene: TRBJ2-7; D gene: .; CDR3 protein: CASSSLGGPHRYEQYF; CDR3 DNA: TGTGCCAGCAGCTCACTCGGGGGGCCGCACCGGTACGAGCAGTACTTC
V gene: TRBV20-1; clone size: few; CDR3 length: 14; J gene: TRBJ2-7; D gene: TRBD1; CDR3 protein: CSALEGQGFYEQYF; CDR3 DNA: TGCAGTGCCTTAGAGGGACAGGGGTTCTACGAGCAGTACTTC
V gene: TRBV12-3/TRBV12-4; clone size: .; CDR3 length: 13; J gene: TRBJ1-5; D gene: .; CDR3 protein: CASSRTIRQPQHF; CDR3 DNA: TGTGCCAGCAGCCGGACAATCCGACAGCCCCAGCATTTT
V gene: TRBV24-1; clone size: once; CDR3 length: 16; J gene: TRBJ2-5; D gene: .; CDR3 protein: CATSGTGTGPLETQYF; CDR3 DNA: TGTGCCACCAGTGGTACCGGGACGGGACCCTTGGAGACCCAGTACTTC
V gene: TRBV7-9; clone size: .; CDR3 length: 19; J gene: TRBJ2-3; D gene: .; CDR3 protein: CASRPRRRGRDQDTDTPYF; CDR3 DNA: TGTGCCAGCAGACCTCGGAGGCGGGGCCGGGACCAAGACACAGATACGCCGTATTTT
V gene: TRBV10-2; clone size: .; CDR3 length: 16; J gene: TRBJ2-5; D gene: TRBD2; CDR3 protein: CASSETSGGEQETQYF; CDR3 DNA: TGCGCCAGCAGTGAAACTAGCGGGGGGGAACAAGAGACCCAGTACTTC
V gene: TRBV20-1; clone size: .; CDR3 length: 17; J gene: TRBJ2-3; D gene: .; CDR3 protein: CSAREPFRGAYTDTQYF; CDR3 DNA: TGCAGTGCTAGAGAACCCTTCCGGGGAGCATACACAGATACGCAGTATTTT
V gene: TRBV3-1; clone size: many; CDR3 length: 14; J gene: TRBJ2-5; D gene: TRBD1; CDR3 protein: CASSLGQGVETQYF; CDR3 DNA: TGTGCCAGCAGCTTAGGACAGGGGGTCGAGACCCAGTACTTC
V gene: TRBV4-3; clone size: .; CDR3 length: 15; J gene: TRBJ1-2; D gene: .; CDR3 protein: CASSQDAGAGYGYTF; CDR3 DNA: TGCGCCAGCAGCCAAGATGCGGGGGCGGGCTATGGCTACACCTTC
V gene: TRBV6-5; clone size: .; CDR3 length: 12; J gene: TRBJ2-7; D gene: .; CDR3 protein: CASSIRAYEQYF; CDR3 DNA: TGTGCCAGCAGTATCCGAGCCTACGAGCAGTACTTC
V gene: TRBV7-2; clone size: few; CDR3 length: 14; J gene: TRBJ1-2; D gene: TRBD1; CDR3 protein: CASSFRTGTYGYTF; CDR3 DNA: TGTGCCAGCAGCTTTCGGACAGGAACATATGGCTACACCTTC
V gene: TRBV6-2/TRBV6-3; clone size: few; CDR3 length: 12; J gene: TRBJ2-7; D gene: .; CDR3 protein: CASTWTAYEQYF; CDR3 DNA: TGTGCCAGCACTTGGACAGCTTACGAGCAGTACTTC
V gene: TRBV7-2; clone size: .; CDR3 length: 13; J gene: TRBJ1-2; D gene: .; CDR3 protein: CAGSSAHGDGYTF; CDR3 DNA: TGTGCCGGCAGCTCCGCTCATGGGGACGGCTACACCTTC
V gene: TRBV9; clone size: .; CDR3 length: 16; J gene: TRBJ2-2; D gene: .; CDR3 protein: CAGSTGRRANTGELFF; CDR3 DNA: TGTGCCGGTAGCACCGGACGAAGGGCGAACACCGGGGAGCTGTTTTTT
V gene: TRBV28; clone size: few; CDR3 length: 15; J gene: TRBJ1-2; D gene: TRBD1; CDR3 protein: CASSPLDRGNYGYTF; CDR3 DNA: TGTGCCAGCAGTCCATTGGACAGGGGGAACTATGGCTACACCTTC
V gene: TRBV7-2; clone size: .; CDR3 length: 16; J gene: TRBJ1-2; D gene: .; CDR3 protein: CASSLVLGRSIDGYTF; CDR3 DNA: TGTGCCAGCAGCTTAGTTTTGGGACGGAGTATCGATGGCTACACCTTC
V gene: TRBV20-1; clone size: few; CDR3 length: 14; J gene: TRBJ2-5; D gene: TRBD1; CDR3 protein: CSATRQGSQETQYF; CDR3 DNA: TGCAGTGCTACCAGACAGGGTTCCCAAGAGACCCAGTACTTC
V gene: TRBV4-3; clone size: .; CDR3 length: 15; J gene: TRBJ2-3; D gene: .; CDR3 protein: CASSQEDSPTDTQYF; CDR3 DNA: TGCGCCAGCAGCCAAGAGGACAGCCCCACAGATACGCAGTATTTT
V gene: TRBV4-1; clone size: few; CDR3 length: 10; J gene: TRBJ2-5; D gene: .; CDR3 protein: CASGWETQYF; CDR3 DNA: TGCGCCAGCGGATGGGAGACCCAGTACTTC
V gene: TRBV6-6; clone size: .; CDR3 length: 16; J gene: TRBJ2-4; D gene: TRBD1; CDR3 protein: CASSLPGQLAKNIQYF; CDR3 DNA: TGTGCCAGCAGTCTCCCGGGACAGCTAGCCAAAAACATTCAGTACTTC
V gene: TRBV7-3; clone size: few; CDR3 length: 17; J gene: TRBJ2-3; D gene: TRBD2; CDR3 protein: CASSPGGLAGTRHTQYF; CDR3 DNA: TGTGCCAGCAGCCCAGGGGGACTAGCGGGGACGCGCCATACGCAGTATTTT
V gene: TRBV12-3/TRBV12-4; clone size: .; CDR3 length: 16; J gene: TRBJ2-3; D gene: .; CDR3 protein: CASSPPGQGRPDTQYF; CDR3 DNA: TGTGCCAGCAGTCCCCCCGGCCAGGGCCGGCCAGATACGCAGTATTTT
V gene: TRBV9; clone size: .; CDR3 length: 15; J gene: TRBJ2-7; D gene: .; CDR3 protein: CASSVEGQDYYERYF; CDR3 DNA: TGTGCCAGCAGCGTAGAGGGTCAGGATTACTACGAGCGGTACTTC
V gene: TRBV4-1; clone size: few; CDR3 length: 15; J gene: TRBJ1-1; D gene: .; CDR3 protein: CASSRTRQGRTEAFF; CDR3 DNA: TGCGCCAGCAGCCGGACACGGCAGGGACGAACTGAAGCTTTCTTT
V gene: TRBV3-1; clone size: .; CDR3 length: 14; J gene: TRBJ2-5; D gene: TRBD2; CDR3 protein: CASTSVGGSAAQYF; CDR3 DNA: TGTGCCAGCACTTCAGTGGGGGGGTCAGCAGCCCAGTACTTC
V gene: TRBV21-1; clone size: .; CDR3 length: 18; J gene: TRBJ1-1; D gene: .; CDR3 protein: CASSIRDRPFPDHTEAFF; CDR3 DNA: TGTGCCAGCAGCATCCGGGACAGACCGTTCCCGGACCACACTGAAGCTTTCTTT
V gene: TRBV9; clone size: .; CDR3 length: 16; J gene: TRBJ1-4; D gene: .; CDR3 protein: CASSPRLAATNEKLFF; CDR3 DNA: TGTGCCAGCAGCCCTAGGCTAGCTGCAACTAATGAAAAACTGTTTTTT
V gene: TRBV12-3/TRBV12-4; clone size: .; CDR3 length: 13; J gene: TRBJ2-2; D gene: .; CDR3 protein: CASSFKGPGELFF; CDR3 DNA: TGTGCCAGCAGTTTTAAGGGGCCCGGGGAGCTGTTTTTT
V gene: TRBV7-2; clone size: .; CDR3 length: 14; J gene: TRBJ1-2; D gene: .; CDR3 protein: CASSPPGFYYGYTF; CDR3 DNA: TGTGCCAGCAGCCCCCCAGGGTTTTACTATGGCTACACCTTC
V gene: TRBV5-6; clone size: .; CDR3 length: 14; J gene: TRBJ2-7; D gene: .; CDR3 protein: CASSQFGSPYEQYF; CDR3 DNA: TGTGCCAGCAGCCAGTTCGGGTCTCCCTACGAGCAGTACTTC
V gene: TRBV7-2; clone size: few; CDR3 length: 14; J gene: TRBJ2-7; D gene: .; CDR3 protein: CASSPELNGYEQYF; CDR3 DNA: TGTGCCAGCAGCCCGGAGTTGAATGGCTACGAGCAGTACTTC
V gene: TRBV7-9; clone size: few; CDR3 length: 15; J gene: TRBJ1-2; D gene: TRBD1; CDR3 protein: CASLPTGTVAGDYTF; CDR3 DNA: TGTGCCAGCCTACCAACCGGGACAGTGGCAGGTGACTACACCTTC